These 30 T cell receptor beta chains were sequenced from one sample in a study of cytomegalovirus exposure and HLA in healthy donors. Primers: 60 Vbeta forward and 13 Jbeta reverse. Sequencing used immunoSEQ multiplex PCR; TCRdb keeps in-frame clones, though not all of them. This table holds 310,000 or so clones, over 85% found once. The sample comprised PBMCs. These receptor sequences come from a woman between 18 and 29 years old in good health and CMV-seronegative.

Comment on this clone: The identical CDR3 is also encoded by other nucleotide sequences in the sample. The CDR3 loop reads CASSPRLGSGGTTDTQYF. Written as DNA, the CDR3 is TGTGCCAGCAGTCCTCGCCTTGGCAGCGGGGGGACCACAGATACGCAGTATTTT. The chain carries TRBV2 and TRBJ2-3, with 9 bases fitting TRBD2. The J segment lost 2 bases and the V segment lost 5 bases, leaving 14 bases of the junction unmatched. The length of the CDR3 is 18 residues. CDR1 SNHLY and CDR2 FYNNEI come from the germline V gene.

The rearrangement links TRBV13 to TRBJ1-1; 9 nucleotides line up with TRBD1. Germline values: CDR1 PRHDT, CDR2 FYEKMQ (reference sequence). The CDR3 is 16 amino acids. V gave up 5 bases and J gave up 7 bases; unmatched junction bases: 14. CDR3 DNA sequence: TGTGCCAGCAGCGCATATCCCGGGACAGGGAATGATGAAGCTTTCTTT. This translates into CASSAYPGTGNDEAFF.

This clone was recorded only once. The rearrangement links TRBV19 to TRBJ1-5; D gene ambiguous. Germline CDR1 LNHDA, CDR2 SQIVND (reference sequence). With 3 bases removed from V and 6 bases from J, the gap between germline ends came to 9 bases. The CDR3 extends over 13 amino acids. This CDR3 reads CASSILVRQPQHF. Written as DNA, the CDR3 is TGTGCCAGTAGTATTCTGGTGCGTCAGCCCCAGCATTTT.

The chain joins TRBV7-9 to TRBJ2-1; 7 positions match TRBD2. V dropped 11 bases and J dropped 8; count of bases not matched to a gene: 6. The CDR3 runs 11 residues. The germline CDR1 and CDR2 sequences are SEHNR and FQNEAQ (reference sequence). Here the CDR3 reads CAGEGLYEQFF. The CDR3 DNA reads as TGTGCCGGGGAGGGTCTTTATGAGCAGTTCTTC.

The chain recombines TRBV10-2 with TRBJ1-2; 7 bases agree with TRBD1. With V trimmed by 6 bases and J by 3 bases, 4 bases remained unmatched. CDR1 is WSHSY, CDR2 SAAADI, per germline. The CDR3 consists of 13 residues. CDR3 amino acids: CASRKQGYYGYTF. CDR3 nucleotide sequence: TGCGCCAGCAGGAAACAGGGGTACTATGGCTACACCTTC.

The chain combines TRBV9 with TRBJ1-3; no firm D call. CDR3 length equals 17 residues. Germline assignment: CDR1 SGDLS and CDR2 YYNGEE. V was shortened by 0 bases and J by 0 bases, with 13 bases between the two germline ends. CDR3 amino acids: CASSVATSASSGNTIYF. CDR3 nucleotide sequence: TGTGCCAGCAGCGTAGCTACTTCCGCGAGCTCTGGAAACACCATATATTTT. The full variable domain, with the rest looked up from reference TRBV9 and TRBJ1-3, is DSGVTQTPKHLITATGQRVTLRCSPRSGDLSVYWYQQSLDQGLQFLIQYYNGEERAKGNILERFSAQQFPDLHSELNLSSLELGDSALYFCASSVATSASSGNTIYFGEGSWLTVV.

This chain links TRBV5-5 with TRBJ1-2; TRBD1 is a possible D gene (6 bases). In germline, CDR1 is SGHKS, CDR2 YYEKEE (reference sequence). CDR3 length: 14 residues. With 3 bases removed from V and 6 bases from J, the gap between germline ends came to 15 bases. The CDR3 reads CASSSSTGVDGYTF. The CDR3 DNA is TGTGCCAGCAGCTCTTCGACAGGAGTTGATGGCTACACCTTC.

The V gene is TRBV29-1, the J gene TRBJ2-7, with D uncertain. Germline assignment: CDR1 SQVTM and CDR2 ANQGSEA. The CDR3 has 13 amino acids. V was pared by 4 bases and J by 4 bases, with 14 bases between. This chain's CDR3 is CSVVGNRNYEQYF. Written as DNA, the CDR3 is TGCAGCGTTGTCGGTAACAGAAATTACGAGCAGTACTTC.

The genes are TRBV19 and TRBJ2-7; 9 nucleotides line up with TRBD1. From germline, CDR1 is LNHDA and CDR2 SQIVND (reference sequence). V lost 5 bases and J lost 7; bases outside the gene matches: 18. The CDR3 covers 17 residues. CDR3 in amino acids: CASSPEPGQAGQGEQYF. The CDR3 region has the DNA TGTGCCAGTAGTCCGGAGCCCGGACAGGCCGGACAGGGGGAGCAGTACTTC.

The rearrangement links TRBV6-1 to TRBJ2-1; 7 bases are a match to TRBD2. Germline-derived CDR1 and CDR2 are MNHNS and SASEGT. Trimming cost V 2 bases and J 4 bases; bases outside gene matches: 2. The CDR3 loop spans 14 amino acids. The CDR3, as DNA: TGTGCCAGCAGTGAATTGGGGGGGTACAATGAGCAGTTCTTC. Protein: CASSELGGYNEQFF.

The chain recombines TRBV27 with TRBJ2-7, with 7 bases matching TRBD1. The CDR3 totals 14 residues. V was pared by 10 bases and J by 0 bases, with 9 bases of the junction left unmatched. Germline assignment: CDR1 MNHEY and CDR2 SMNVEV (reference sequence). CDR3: CATRRGGFSYEQYF. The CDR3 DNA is TGTGCCACCAGGCGAGGGGGCTTCTCCTACGAGCAGTACTTC.

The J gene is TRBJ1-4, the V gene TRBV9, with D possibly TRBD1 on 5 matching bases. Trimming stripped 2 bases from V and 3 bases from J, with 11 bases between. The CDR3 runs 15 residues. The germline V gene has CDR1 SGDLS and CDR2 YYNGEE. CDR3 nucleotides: TGTGCCAGCAGCGTTCAGGGCAGAGCTAATGAAAAACTGTTTTTT. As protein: CASSVQGRANEKLFF.

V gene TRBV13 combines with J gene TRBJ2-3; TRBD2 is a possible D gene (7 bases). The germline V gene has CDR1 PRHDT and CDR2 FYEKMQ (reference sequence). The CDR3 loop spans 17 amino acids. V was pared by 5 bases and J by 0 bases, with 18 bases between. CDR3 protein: CASSTPGGGLSTDTQYF. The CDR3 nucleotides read TGTGCCAGCAGCACTCCCGGCGGGGGCCTTAGCACAGATACGCAGTATTTT.

The CDR3 coding sequence is TGTGCCAGCAGGTCAGGGGTCGGAGACACTGAAGCTTTCTTT. As protein: CASRSGVGDTEAFF. J is TRBJ1-1 and V is TRBV9, with D maybe TRBD1 (6 bases). Per germline, CDR1 SGDLS and CDR2 YYNGEE. Trimming removed 5 bases at V and 3 bases at J, with 14 bases between. The CDR3 contains 14 residues.

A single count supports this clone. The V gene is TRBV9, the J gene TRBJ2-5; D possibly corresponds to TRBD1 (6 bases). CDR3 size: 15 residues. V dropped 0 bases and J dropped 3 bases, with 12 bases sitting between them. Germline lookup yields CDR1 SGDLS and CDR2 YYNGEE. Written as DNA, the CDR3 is TGTGCCAGCAGCGTAGGTGGGGGCGCTGAAGAGACCCAGTACTTC. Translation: CASSVGGGAEETQYF.

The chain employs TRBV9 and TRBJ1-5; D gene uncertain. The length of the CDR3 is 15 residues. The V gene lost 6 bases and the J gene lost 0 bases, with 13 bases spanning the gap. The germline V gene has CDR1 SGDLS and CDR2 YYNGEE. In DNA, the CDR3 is TGTGCCAGCAACCCAGCCGGGTATAGCAATCAGCCCCAGCATTTT. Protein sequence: CASNPAGYSNQPQHF.

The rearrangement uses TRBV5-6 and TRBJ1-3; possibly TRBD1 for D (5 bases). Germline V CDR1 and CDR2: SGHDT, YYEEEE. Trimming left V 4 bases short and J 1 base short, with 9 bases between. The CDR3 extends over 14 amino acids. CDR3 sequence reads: CASSDDRSGNTIYF. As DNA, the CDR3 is TGTGCCAGCAGCGACGACAGATCTGGAAACACCATATATTTT.

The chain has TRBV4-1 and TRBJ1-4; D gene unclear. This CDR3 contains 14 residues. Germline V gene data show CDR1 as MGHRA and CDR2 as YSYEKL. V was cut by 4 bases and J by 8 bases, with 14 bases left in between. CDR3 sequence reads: CASSPVWAGEKLFF. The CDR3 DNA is TGCGCCAGCAGCCCCGTTTGGGCGGGGGAAAAACTGTTTTTT.

CDR3 bases: TGTGCCAGCAGCTCCCTTCGGGGGAATAGTGGCTACACCTTC. Its protein product is CASSSLRGNSGYTF. This sequence joins TRBV11-2 and TRBJ1-2; D may be TRBD1 (5 bases). The CDR3 length is 14 residues. V lost 4 bases to trimming and J lost 7 bases, with 16 bases between them. The germline CDR1 and CDR2 sequences are SGHAT and FQNNGV.

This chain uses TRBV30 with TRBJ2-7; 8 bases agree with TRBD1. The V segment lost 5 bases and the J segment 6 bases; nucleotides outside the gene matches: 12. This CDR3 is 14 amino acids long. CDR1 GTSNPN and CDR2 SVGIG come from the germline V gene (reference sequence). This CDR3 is CAWEPGQVSPEQYF. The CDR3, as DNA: TGTGCCTGGGAGCCGGGACAGGTATCTCCCGAGCAGTACTTC.

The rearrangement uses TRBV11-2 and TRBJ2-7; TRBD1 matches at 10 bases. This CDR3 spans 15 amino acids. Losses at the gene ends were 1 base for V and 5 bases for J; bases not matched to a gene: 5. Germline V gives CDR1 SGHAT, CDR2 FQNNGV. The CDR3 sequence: CASSLAGQGLNEQYF. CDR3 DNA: TGTGCCAGCAGCTTAGCGGGACAGGGGCTCAACGAGCAGTACTTC.

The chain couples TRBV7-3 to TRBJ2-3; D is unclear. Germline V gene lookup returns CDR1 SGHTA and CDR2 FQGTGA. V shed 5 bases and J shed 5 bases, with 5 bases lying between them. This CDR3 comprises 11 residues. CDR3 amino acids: CASSTGDTQYF. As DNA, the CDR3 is TGTGCCAGCAGCACCGGAGATACGCAGTATTTT.

Here the CDR3 DNA reads TGTGCCAGCAGTCCCCTACCGGGACAGGGGTATTCACCCCTCCACTTT. Its translation is CASSPLPGQGYSPLHF. The chain uses TRBV5-5 and TRBJ1-6; 10 bases fit TRBD1. CDR3 length equals 16 residues. The ends lost 5 bases at V and 8 bases at J; junction bases unmatched: 10. Germline-derived CDR1 and CDR2 are SGHKS and YYEKEE (reference sequence).

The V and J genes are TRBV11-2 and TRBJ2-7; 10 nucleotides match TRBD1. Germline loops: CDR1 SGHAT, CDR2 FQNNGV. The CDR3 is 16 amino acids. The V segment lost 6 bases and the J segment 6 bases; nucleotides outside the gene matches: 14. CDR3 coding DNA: TGTGCCAGCAGGGCCGGGACAGGGGTCCTCAGGGGCGAGCAGTACTTC. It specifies CASRAGTGVLRGEQYF. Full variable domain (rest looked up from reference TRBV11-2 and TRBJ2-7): EAGVAQSPRYKIIEKRQSVAFWCNPISGHATLYWYQQILGQGPKLLIQFQNNGVVDDSQLPKDRFSAERLKGVDSTLKIQPAKLEDSAVYLCASRAGTGVLRGEQYFGPGTRLTVT.

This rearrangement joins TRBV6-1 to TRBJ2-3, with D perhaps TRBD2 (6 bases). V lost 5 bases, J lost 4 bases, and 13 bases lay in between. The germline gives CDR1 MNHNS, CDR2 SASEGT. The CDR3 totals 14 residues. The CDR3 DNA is TGTGCCAGCAGTCCCGGGGGATTCGCAGATACGCAGTATTTT. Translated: CASSPGGFADTQYF.

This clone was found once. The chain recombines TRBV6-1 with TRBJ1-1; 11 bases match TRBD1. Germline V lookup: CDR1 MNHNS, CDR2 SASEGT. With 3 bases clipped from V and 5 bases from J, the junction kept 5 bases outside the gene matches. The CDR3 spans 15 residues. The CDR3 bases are TGTGCCAGCAGTGAGGGGACAGGGGGTAAGACTGAAGCTTTCTTT. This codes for CASSEGTGGKTEAFF.

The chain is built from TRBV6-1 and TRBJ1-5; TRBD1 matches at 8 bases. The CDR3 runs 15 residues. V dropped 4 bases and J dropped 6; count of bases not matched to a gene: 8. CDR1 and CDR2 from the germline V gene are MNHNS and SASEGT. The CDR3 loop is CASSVTDRAFQPQHF. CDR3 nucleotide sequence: TGTGCCAGCAGTGTTACGGACAGGGCGTTTCAGCCCCAGCATTTT.

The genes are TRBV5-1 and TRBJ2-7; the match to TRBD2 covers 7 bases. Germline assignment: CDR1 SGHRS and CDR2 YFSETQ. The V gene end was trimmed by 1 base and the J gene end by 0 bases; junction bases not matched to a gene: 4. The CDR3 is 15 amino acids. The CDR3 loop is CASSLYWTSSYEQYF. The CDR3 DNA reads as TGCGCCAGCAGCTTGTATTGGACTAGCTCCTACGAGCAGTACTTC.

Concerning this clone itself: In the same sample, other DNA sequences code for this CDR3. CDR3 nucleotide sequence: TGTGCCAGCAGCCCAGACAGGGTTCAAGAGACCCAGTACTTC. It translates to CASSPDRVQETQYF. The rearrangement uses TRBV7-6 and TRBJ2-5, with 7 bases lining up with TRBD1. The CDR3 has 14 residues. Germline assignment: CDR1 SGHVS and CDR2 FNYEAQ. V shed 5 bases and J 2 bases; nucleotides not matched to a gene: 5. Variable domain in full (rest from reference TRBV7-6 and TRBJ2-5): GAGVSQSPRYKVTKRGQDVALRCDPISGHVSLYWYRQALGQGPEFLTYFNYEAQQDKSGLPNDRFSAERPEGSISTLTIQRTEQRDSAMYRCASSPDRVQETQYFGPGTRLLVL.

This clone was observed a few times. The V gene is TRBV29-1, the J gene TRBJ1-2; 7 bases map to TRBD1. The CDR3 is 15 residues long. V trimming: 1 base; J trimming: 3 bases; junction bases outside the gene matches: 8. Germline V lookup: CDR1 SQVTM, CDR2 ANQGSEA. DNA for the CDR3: TGCAGCGTTGAAGGGGGAGAAGGGGGCGACTATGGCTACACCTTC. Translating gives CSVEGGEGGDYGYTF.